This T cell receptor beta chain was found in a study of blood T cell repertoires in COVID-19. Whole-study context: Samples taken during acute and convalescent COVID-19 were collected in the United States, Italy and Spain. The analysed material was cDNA or gDNA that came from T cells, B-cell-depleted T cells, or PBMCs.

In the original analysis: Amplification from reference gene primers served as the basis for estimated nucleated cell counts. The assay was immunoSEQ multiplex PCR, and TCRdb's table has in-frame clones only and misses some. That table furnishes V, J and clone size, whereas the DNA furnished D and trimming. The sample includes 200,000 to 250,000 clones, roughly 84% seen only once; the top ten take approximately 3.8%. V gave up 8 bases and J gave up 4 bases; unmatched junction bases: 10. The CDR3 spans 14 residues. Germline V gene sequence: CDR1 SGHAT, CDR2 FQNNGV. The clonotype was recovered from an elderly woman with acute or convalescent COVID-19. The chain couples TRBV11-2 to TRBJ1-2, with 7 bases identical to TRBD1. The sequenced material came from peripheral blood. The CDR3 sequence is CASGRQGRFYGYTF. The CDR3 coding sequence is TGTGCCAGCGGCAGACAGGGCCGATTCTATGGCTACACCTTC. Using reference TRBV11-2 and TRBJ1-2 for the parts outside the CDR3, the full variable domain is EAGVAQSPRYKIIEKRQSVAFWCNPISGHATLYWYQQILGQGPKLLIQFQNNGVVDDSQLPKDRFSAERLKGVDSTLKIQPAKLEDSAVYLCASGRQGRFYGYTFGSGTRLTVV.